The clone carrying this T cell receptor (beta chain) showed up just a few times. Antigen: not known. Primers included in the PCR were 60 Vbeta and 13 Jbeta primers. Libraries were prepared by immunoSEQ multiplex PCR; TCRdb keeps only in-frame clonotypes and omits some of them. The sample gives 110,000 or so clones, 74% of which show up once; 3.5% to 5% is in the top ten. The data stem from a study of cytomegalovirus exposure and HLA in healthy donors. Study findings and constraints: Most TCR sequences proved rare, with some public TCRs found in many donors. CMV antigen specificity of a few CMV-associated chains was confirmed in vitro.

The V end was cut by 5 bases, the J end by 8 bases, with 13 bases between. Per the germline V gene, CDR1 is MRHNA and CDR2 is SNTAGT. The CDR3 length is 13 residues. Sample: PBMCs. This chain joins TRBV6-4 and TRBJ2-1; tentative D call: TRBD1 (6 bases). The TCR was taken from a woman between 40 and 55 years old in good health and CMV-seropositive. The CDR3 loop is CASSPHRAHEQFF. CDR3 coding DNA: TGTGCCAGCAGTCCCCACAGGGCGCATGAGCAGTTCTTC.